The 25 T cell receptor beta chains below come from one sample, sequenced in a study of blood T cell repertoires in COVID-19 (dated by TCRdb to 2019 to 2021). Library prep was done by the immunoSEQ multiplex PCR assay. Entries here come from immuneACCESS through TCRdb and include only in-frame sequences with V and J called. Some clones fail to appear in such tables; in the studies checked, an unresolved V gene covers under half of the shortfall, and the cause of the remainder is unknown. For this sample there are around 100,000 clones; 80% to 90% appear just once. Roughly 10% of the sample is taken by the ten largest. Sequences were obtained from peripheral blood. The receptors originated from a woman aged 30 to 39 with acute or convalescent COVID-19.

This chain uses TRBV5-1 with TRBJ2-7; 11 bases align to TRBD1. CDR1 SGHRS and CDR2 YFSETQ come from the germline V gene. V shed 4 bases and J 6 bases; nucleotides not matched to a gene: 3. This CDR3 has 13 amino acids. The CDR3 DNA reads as TGCGCCAGCAGCCCGGGACAGGGGGGCGAGCAGTACTTC. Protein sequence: CASSPGQGGEQYF.

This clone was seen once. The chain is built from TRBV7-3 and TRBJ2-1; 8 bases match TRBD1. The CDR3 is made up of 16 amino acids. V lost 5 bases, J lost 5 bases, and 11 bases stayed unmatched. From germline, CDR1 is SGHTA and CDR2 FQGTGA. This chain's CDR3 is CASSHLGQGFDNEQFF. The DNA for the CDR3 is TGTGCCAGCAGCCATCTTGGACAGGGATTCGACAATGAGCAGTTCTTC. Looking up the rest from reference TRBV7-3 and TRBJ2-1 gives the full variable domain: GAGVSQTPSNKVTEKGKYVELRCDPISGHTALYWYRQSLGQGPEFLIYFQGTGAADDSGLPNDRFFAVRPEGSVSTLKIQRTERGDSAVYLCASSHLGQGFDNEQFFGPGTRLTVL.

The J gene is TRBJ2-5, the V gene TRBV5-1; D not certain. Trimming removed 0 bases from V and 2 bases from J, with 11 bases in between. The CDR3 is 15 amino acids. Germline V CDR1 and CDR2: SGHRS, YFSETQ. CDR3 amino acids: CASSLGQVLQETQYF. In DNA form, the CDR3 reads TGCGCCAGCAGCTTGGGGCAGGTCCTTCAAGAGACCCAGTACTTC.

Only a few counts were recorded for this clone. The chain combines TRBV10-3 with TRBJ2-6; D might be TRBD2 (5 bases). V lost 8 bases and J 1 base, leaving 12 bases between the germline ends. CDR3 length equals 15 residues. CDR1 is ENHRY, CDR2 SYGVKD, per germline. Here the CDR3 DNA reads TGTGCCATCGGGAGTTTGACTTCTGGGGCCAACGTCCTGACTTTC. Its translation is CAIGSLTSGANVLTF.

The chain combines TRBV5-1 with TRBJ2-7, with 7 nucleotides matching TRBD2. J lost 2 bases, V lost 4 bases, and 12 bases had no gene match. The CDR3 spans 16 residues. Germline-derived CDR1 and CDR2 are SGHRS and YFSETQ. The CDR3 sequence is CASSHTLGLLPYEQYF. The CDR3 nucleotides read TGCGCCAGCAGCCATACCTTGGGACTACTCCCCTACGAGCAGTACTTC.

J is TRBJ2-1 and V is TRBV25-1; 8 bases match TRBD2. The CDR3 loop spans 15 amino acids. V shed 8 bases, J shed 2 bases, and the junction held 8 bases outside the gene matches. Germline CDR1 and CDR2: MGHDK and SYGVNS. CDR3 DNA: TGTGCCAGCGTCGGGGGGGCCCGGACCTACAATGAGCAGTTCTTC. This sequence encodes CASVGGARTYNEQFF. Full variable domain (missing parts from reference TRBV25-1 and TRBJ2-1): EADIYQTPRYLVIGTGKKITLECSQTMGHDKMYWYQQDPGMELHLIHYSYGVNSTEKGDLSSESTVSRIRTEHFPLTLESARPSHTSQYLCASVGGARTYNEQFFGPGTRLTVL.

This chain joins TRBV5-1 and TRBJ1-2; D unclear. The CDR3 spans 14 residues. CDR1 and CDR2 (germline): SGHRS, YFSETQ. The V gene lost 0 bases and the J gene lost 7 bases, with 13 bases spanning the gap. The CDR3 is CASSLVNRLAGYTF. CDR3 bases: TGCGCCAGCAGCTTGGTAAACCGACTCGCTGGCTACACCTTC.

CDR3 DNA sequence: TGTGCCAGCAGCCACGGGACAGGGACTTTTAACACCGGGGAGCTGTTTTTT. Its translation: CASSHGTGTFNTGELFF. The chain is built from TRBV7-9 and TRBJ2-2; 9 nucleotides agree with TRBD1. From germline, CDR1 is SEHNR and CDR2 FQNEAQ (reference sequence). Trimming took 5 bases from V and 2 from J; bases not matched to a gene: 9. The CDR3 extends over 17 amino acids.

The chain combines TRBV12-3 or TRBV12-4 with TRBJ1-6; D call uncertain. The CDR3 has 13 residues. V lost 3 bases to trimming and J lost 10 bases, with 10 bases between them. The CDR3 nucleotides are TGTGCCAGCAGTTTGGAACGACAATCACCCCTCCACTTT. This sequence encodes CASSLERQSPLHF.

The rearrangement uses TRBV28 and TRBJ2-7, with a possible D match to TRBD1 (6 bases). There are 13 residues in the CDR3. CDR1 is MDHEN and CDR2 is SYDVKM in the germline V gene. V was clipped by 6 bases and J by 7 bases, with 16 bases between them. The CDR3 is CASRSGQLQEQYF. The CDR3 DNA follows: TGTGCCAGCAGATCCGGACAGCTTCAAGAGCAGTACTTC.

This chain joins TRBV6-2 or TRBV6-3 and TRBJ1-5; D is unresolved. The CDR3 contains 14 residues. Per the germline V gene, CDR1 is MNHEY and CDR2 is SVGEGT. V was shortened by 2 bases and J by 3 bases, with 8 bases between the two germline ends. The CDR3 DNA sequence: TGTGCCAGCAGTTACAGCGGCATCAATCAGCCCCAGCATTTT. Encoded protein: CASSYSGINQPQHF.

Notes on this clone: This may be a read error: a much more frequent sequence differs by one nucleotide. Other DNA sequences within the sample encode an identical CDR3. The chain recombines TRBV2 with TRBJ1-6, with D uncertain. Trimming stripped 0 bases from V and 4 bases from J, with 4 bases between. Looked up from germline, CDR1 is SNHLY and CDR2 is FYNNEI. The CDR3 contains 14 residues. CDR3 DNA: TGTGCCAGCAGTGAAGCGCGGTATAATTCACCCCTCCACTTT. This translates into CASSEARYNSPLHF.

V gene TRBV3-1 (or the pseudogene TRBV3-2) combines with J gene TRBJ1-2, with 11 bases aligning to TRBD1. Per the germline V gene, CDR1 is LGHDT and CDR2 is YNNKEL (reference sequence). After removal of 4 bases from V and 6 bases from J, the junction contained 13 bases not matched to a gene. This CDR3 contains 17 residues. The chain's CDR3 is CASSPVGDRGTKNGYTF. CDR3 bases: TGTGCCAGCAGCCCGGTTGGGGACAGGGGGACTAAAAATGGCTACACCTTC.

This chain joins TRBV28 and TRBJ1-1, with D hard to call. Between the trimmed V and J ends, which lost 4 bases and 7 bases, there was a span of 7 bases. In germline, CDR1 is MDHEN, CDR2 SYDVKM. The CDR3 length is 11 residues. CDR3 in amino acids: CASSYGLEAFF. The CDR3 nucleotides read TGTGCCAGCAGTTACGGTCTTGAAGCTTTCTTT. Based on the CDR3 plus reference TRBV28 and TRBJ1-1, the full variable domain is DVKVTQSSRYLVKRTGEKVFLECVQDMDHENMFWYRQDPGLGLRLIYFSYDVKMKEKGDIPEGYSVSREKKERFSLILESASTNQTSMYLCASSYGLEAFFGQGTRLTVV.

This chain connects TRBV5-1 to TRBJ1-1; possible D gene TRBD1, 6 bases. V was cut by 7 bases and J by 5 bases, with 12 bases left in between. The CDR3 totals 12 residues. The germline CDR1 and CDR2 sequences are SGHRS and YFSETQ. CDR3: CASYGQKTEAFF. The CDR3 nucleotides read TGCGCCAGCTACGGACAGAAAACTGAAGCTTTCTTT.

The CDR3 nucleotides read TGTGCCAGCAGCGGGAGGGGGAGCAATCAGCCCCAGCATTTT. The encoded protein is CASSGRGSNQPQHF. The V call is TRBV6-4, the J call TRBJ1-5; D is possibly TRBD1 (6 bases). The CDR3 length is 14 residues. CDR1 and CDR2 (germline): MRHNA, SNTAGT. V was cut by 6 bases and J by 1 base, with 10 bases left in between.

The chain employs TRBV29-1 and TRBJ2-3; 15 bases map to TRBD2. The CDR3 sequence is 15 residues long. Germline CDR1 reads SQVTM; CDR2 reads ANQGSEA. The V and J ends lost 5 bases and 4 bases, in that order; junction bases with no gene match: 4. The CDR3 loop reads CSVPRTSGGADTQYF. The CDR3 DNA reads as TGCAGCGTTCCCCGGACTAGCGGGGGGGCAGATACGCAGTATTTT.

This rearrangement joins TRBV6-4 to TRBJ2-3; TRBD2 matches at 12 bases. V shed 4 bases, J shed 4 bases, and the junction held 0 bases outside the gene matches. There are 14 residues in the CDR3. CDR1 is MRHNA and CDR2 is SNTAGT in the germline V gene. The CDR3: CASSGTSGADTQYF. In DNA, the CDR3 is TGTGCCAGCAGTGGGACTAGCGGGGCAGATACGCAGTATTTT.

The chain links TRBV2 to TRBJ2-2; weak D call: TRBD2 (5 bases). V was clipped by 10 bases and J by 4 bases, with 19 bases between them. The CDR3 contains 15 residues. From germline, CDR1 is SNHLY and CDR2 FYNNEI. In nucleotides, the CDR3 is TGTGCCACCAAGAGGGTGGGCAAGGGCACCGGGGAGCTGTTTTTT. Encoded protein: CATKRVGKGTGELFF.

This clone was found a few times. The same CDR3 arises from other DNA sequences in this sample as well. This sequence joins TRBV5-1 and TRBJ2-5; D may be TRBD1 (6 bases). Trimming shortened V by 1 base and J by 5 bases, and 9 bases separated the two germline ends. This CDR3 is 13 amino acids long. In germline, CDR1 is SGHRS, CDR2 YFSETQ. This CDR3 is CASSLQGRETQYF. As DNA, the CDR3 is TGCGCCAGCAGCTTGCAGGGGCGGGAGACCCAGTACTTC.

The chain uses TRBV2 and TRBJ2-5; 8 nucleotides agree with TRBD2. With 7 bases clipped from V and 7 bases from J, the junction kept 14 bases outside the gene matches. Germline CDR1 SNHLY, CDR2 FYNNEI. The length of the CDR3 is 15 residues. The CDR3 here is CASTPGGFGVGTQYF. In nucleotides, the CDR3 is TGTGCCAGCACCCCGGGGGGGTTTGGGGTAGGGACCCAGTACTTC.

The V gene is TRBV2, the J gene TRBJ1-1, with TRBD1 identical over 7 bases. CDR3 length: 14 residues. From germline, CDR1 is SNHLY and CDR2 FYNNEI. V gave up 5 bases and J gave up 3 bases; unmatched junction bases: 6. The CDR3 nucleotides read TGTGCCAGCAGTTTGACAGGGTATGACACTGAAGCTTTCTTT. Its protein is CASSLTGYDTEAFF. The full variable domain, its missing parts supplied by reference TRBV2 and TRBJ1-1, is EPEVTQTPSHQVTQMGQEVILRCVPISNHLYFYWYRQILGQKVEFLVSFYNNEISEKSEIFDDQFSVERPDGSNFTLKIRSTKLEDSAMYFCASSLTGYDTEAFFGQGTRLTVV.

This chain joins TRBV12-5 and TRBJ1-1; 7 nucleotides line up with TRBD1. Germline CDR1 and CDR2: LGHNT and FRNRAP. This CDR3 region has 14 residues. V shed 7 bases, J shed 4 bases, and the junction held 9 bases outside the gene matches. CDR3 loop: CASAAGGAFTEAFF. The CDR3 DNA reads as TGTGCTAGTGCCGCAGGGGGTGCATTCACTGAAGCTTTCTTT.

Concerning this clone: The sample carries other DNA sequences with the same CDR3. DNA for the CDR3: TGTGCCAGTAGTATAGCCAGGGGGCCCAATCAGCCCCAGCATTTT. Encoded protein: CASSIARGPNQPQHF. J is TRBJ1-5 and V is TRBV19, with 8 positions matching TRBD1. Germline CDR1 is LNHDA and CDR2 is SQIVND (reference sequence). The ends lost 1 base at V and 3 bases at J; junction bases unmatched: 2. The CDR3 is 15 residues long.

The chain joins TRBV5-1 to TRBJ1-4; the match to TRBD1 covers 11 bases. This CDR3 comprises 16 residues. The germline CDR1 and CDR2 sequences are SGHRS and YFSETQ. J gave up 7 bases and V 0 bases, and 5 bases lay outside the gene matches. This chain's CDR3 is CASSLVVGTGGEKLFF. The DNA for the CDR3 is TGCGCCAGCAGCTTGGTCGTCGGGACAGGGGGTGAAAAACTGTTTTTT.